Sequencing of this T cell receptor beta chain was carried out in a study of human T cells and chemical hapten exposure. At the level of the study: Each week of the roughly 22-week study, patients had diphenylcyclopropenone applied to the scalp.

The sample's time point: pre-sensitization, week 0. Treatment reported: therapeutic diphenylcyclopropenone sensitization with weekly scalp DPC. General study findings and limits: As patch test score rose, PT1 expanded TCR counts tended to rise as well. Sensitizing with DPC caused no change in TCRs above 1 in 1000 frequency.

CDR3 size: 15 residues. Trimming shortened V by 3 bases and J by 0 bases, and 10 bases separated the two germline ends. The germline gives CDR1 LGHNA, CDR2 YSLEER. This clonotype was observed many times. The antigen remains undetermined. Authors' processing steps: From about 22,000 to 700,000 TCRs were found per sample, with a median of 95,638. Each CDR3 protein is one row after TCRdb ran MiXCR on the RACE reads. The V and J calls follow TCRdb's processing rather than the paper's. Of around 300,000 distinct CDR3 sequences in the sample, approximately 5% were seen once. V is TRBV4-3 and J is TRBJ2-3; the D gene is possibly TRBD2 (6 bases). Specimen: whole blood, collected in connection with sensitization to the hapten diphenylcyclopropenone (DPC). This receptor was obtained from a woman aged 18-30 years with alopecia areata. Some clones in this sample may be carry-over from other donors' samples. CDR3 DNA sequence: TGCGCCAGCAGCCAGGGGACTGCTAGCACAGATACGCAGTATTTT. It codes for CASSQGTASTDTQYF.